In its sample, the clone carrying this TCR beta chain was seen once. Relative to the germline gene, one junction end is altered; a read error may explain this. Germline V lookup: CDR1 SGHAT, CDR2 FQNNGV. There are 15 residues in the CDR3. This sample is part of a study of tumor-infiltrating lymphocytes in primary liver carcinoma. Extraction of RNA together with DNA used about 17-30 mg of unsorted bulk tissue. cDNA specific to TCR beta was made from around 530 ng of total RNA, with a constant-region primer employed for priming. Researchers made the TCR beta libraries by running three nested multiplex PCR rounds with slightly modified ARM-PCR. The first two PCR rounds, roughly 10 cycles each, used TRBV1-TRBV30 forward primers and a C-beta reverse primer. TCRdb independently ran MiXCR on the multiplex PCR reads; one entry per CDR3 protein. The repertoire holds 100,000 or so distinct CDR3 sequences, approximately 82% seen once, with 15% to 25% in the top ten.

The V call is TRBV11-2, the J call TRBJ2-5, with 7 bases that match TRBD2. This sequence was found in a middle-aged man with primary liver carcinoma and hepatitis B virus infection. Sequenced input: liver tumor tissue from sampling region 3. Noted subset: tumor region T3, left-lateral pole. This chain's CDR3 is CACSLGASGQENQYF. The CDR3 DNA reads as TGTGCATGCAGCTTAGGGGCTAGCGGACAAGAGAACCAGTACTTC.